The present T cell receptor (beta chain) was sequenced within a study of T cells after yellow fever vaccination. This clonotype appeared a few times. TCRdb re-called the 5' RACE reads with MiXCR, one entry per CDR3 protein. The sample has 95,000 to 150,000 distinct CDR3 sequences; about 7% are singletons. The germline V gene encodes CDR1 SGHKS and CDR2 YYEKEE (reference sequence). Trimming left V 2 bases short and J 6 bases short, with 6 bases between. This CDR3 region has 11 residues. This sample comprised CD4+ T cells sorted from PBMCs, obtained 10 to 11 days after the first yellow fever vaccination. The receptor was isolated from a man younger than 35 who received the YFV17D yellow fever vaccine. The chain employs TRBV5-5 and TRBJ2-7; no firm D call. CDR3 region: CASSLDGEQYF. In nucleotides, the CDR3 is TGTGCCAGCAGCTTAGATGGCGAGCAGTACTTC.